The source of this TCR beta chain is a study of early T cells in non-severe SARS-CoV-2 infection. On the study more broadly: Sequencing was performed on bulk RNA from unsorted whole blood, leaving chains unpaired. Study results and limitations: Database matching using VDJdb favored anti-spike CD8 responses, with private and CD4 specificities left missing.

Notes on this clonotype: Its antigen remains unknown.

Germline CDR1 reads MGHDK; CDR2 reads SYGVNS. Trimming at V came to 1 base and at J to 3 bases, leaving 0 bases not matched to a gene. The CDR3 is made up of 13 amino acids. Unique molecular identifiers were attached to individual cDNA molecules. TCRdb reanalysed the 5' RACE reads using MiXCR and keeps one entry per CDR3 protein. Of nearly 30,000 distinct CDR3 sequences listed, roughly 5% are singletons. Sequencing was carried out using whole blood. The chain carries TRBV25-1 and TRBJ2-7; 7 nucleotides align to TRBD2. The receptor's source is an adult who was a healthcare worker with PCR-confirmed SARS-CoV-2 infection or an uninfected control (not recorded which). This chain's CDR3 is CASSELAGYEQYF. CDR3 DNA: TGTGCCAGCAGTGAATTAGCGGGCTACGAGCAGTACTTC.